The subject of this entry is one TCR beta chain. What it binds is not known. The data originate from a study of cytomegalovirus exposure and HLA in healthy donors. The PCR ran on 60 Vbeta and 13 Jbeta primers. Assay: immunoSEQ multiplex PCR; the TCRdb copy retains only in-frame clones and omits some. In all, the sample yields over 75,000 clones. Each of the donors was a healthy bone marrow donor. When sampled, the donors appeared nominally healthy, though they likely had unrecorded immune exposures. Study findings and constraints: Generally TCR sequences proved uncommon, though certain public TCRs appeared in numerous donors. A missense DCLRE1C variant was associated with V- and J-gene trimming of TCR beta chains in a later analysis, and an independent cohort replicated the association.

The germline gives CDR1 SGHRS, CDR2 YFSETQ. With 4 bases removed from V and 0 bases from J, the gap between germline ends came to 11 bases. The CDR3 consists of 16 residues. Sample: PBMCs. The chain couples TRBV5-1 to TRBJ2-6; the D gene is possibly TRBD1 (6 bases). The clonotype was recovered from a man between 45 and 60 years old in good health and CMV-seronegative. The CDR3 is CASSNGQSSGANVLTF. CDR3 coding DNA: TGCGCCAGCAGCAATGGACAGAGCTCTGGGGCCAACGTCCTGACTTTC.